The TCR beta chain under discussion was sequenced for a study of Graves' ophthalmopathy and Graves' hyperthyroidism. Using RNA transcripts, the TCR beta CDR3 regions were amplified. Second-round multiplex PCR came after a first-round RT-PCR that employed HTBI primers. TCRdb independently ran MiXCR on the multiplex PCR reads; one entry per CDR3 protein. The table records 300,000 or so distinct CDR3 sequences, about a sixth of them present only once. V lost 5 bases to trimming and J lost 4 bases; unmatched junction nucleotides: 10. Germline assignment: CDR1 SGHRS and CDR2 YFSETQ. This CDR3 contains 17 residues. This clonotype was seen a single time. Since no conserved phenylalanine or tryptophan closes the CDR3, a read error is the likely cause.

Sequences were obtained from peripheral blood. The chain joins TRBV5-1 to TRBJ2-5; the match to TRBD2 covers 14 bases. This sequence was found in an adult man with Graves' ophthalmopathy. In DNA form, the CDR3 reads TGCGCCAGCAGAACCGGGACTAGCGGGGGCCGGGGAGAGACCCAGTACTCC. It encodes CASRTGTSGGRGETQYS.